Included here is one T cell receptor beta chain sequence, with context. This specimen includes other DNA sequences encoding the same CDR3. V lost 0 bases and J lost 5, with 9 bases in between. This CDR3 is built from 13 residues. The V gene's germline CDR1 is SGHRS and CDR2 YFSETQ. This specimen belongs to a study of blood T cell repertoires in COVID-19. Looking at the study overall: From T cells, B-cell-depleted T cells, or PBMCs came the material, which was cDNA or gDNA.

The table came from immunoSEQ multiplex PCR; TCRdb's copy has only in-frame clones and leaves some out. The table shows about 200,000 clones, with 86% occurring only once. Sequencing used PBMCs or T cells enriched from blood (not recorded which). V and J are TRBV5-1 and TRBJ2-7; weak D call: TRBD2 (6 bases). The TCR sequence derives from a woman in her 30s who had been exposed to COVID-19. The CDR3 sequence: CASSLVGGNEQYF. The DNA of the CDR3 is TGCGCCAGCAGCTTGGTCGGGGGAAACGAGCAGTACTTC.